The present T cell receptor (beta chain) was sequenced within a study of shared clonotypes between healthy human individuals. General study findings and limits: Generation probability values for non-shared clonotypes were lower than those for clonotypes shared by all four donors.

Repertoires were generated with immunoSEQ multiplex PCR, while TCRdb's copy carries only in-frame clones and drops some. The sample yields 2 million to 2.5 million clones, approximately 93% seen once. Points on this clone: Its specificity is unknown.

There are 14 residues in the CDR3. Unmatched junction bases numbered 0, after V lost 0 bases and J lost 4 bases. Germline V gives CDR1 LNHNV, CDR2 YYDKDF (reference sequence). The TCR was taken from a man aged 18 to 29 in good health. Some clones in this sample may be carry-over from other donors' samples. The sequencing input was naive CD4+ T cells from PBMCs. Documented subset: CD45RA+ positively selected. The chain carries TRBV15 and TRBJ1-5; 7 bases line up with TRBD1. The CDR3 DNA sequence: TGTGCCACCAGCAGAGAGGACAGGAATCAGCCCCAGCATTTT. It is translated as CATSREDRNQPQHF.